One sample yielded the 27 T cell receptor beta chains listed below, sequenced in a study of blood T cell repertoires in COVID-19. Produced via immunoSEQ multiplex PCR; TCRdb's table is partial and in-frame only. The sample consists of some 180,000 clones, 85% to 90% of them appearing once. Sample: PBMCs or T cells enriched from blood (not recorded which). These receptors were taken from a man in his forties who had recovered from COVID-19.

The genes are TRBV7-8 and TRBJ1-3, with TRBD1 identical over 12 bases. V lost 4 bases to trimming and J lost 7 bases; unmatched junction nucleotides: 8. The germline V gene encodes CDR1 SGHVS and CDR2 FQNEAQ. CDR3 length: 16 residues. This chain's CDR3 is CASSSFPGQGANTIYF. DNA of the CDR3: TGTGCCAGCAGCTCCTTTCCGGGACAGGGGGCTAACACCATATATTTT.

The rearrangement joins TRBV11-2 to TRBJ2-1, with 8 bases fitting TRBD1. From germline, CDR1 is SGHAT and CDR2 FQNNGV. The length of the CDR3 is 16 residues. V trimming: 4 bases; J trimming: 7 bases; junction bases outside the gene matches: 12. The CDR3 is CASSSFPGGRRNEQFF. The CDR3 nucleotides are TGTGCCAGCAGCTCTTTCCCAGGGGGCCGTAGGAATGAGCAGTTCTTC.

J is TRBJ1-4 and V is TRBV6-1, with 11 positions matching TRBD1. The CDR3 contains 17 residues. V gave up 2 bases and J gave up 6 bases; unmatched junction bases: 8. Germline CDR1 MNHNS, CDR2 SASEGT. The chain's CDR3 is CASSEYGQGAGYEKLFF. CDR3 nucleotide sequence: TGTGCCAGCAGTGAATATGGACAGGGGGCTGGTTATGAAAAACTGTTTTTT.

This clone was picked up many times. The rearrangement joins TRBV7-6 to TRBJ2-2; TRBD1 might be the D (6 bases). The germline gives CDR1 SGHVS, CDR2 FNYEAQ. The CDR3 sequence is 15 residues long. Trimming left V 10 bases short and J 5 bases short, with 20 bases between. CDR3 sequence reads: CATLLGALGTGELFF. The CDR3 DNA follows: TGTGCCACCCTGTTGGGGGCCCTAGGGACCGGGGAGCTGTTTTTT.

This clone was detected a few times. CDR3 amino acids: CAISQGGAGQETQYF. CDR3 DNA: TGTGCCATCAGCCAGGGCGGAGCGGGCCAAGAGACCCAGTACTTC. The chain has TRBV10-3 and TRBJ2-5; a possible D gene is TRBD2 (6 bases). Trimming removed 6 bases from V and 1 base from J, with 15 bases in between. The germline gives CDR1 ENHRY, CDR2 SYGVKD. This CDR3 comprises 15 residues.

The CDR3 sequence: CASMRGLGYTF. CDR3 DNA: TGTGCCAGCATGAGGGGACTTGGCTACACCTTC. The chain carries TRBV2 and TRBJ1-2, with D possibly TRBD1 on 5 matching bases. Germline values: CDR1 SNHLY, CDR2 FYNNEI. The length of the CDR3 is 11 residues. Trimming took off 7 bases at V and 7 bases at J, with 10 bases between the two ends.

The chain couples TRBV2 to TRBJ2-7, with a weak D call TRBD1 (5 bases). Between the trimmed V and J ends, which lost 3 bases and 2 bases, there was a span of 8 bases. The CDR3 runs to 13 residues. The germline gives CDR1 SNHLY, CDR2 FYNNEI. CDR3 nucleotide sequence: TGTGCCAGCAGTGACGGCAGGGCCTACGAGCAGTACTTC. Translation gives CASSDGRAYEQYF.

CDR3 loop: CASTPRGNYGYTF. The CDR3 nucleotides are TGTGCCAGCACCCCCCGCGGGAACTATGGCTACACCTTC. V gene TRBV3-1 (or the pseudogene TRBV3-2) combines with J gene TRBJ1-2; D unclear. There are 13 residues in the CDR3. The V end was cut by 7 bases, the J end by 2 bases, with 11 bases between. Germline V gives CDR1 LGHDT, CDR2 YNNKEL (reference sequence).

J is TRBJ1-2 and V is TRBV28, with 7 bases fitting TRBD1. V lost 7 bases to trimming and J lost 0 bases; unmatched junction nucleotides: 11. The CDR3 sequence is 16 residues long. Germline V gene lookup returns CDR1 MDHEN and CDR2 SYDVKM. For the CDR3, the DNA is TGTGCCAGCACCCTTGCGGGACAGTACACTAACTATGGCTACACCTTC. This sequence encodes CASTLAGQYTNYGYTF.

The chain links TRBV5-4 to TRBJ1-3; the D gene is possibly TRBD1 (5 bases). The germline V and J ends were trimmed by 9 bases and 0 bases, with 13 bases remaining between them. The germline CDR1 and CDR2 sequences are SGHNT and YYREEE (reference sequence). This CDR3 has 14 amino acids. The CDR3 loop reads CATQTAGSGNTIYF. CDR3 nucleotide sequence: TGTGCCACCCAGACAGCAGGCTCTGGAAACACCATATATTTT.

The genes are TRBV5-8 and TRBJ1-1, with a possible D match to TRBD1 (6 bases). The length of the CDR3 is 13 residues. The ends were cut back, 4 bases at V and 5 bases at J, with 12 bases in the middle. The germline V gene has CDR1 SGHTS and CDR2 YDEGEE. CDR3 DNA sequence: TGTGCCAGCAGCCCTAAAGACAGGACTGAAGCTTTCTTT. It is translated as CASSPKDRTEAFF.

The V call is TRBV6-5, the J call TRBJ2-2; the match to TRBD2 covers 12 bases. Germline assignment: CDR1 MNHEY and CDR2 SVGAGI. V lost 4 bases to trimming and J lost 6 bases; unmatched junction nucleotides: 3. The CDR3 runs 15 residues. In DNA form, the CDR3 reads TGTGCCAGCAGTTTCGCTAGCGGGAGGGCCGGGGAGCTGTTTTTT. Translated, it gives CASSFASGRAGELFF.

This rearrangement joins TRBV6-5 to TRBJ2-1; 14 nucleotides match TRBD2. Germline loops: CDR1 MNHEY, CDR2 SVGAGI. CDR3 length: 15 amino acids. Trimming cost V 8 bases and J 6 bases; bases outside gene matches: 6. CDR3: CASVLTSGGANEQFF. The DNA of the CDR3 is TGTGCCAGCGTGTTGACTAGCGGGGGGGCCAATGAGCAGTTCTTC.

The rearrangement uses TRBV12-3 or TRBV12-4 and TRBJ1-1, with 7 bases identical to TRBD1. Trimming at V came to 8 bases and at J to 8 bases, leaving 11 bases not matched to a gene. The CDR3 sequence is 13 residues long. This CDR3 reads CASLPGTAEEAFF. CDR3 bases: TGTGCCAGCCTTCCCGGGACAGCAGAAGAAGCTTTCTTT.

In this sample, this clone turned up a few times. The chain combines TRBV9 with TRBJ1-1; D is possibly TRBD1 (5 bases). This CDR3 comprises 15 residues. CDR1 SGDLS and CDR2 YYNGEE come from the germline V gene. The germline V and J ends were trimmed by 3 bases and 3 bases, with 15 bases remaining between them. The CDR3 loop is CASSARVTVDTEAFF. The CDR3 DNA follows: TGTGCCAGCAGCGCCCGCGTGACAGTTGACACTGAAGCTTTCTTT.

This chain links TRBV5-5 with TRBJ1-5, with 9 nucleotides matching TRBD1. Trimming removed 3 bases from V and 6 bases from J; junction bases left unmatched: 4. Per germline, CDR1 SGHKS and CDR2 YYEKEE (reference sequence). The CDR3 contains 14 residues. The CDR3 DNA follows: TGTGCCAGCAGCTCCGGACAGGGGACTCAGCCCCAGCATTTT. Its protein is CASSSGQGTQPQHF.

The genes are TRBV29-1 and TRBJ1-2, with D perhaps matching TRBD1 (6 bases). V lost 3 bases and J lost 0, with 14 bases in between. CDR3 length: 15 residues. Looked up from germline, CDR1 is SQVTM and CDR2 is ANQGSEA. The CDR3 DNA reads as TGCAGCGTTGAGGACAGCGGAGTAACTAACTATGGCTACACCTTC. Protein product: CSVEDSGVTNYGYTF.

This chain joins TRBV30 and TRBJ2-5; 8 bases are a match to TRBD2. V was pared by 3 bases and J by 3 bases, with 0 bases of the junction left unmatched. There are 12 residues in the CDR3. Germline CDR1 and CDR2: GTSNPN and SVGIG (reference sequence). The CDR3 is CAWRREEETQYF. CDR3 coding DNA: TGTGCCTGGAGGCGGGAGGAAGAGACCCAGTACTTC.

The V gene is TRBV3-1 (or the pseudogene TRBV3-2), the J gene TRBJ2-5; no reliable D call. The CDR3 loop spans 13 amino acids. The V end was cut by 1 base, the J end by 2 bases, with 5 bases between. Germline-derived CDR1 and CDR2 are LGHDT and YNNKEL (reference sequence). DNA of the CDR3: TGTGCCAGCAGCCAAGGGCAGCAAGAGACCCAGTACTTC. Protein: CASSQGQQETQYF.

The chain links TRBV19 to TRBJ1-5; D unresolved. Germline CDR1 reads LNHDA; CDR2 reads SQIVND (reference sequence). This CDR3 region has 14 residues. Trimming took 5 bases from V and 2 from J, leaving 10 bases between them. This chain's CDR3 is CASSGSRGNQPQHF. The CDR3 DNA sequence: TGTGCCAGTAGTGGTAGCCGGGGCAATCAGCCCCAGCATTTT.

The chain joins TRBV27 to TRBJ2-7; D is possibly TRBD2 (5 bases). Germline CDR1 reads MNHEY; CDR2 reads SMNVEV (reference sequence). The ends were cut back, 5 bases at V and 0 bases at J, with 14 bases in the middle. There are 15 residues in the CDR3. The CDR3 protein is CASSLTPGSSYEQYF. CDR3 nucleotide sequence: TGTGCCAGCAGTCTCACCCCGGGGTCCTCCTACGAGCAGTACTTC.

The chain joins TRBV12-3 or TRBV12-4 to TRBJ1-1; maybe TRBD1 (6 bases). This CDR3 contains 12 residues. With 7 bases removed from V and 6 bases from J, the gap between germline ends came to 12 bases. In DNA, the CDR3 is TGTGCCAGCATCCTAGGGGGGGCTGAAGCTTTCTTT. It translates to CASILGGAEAFF.

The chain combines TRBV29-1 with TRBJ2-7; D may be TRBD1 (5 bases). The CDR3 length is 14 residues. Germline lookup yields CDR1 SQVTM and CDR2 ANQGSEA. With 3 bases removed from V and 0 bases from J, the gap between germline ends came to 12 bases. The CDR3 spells CSVEAPGSSYEQYF. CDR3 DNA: TGCAGCGTTGAGGCCCCAGGGTCCTCCTACGAGCAGTACTTC.

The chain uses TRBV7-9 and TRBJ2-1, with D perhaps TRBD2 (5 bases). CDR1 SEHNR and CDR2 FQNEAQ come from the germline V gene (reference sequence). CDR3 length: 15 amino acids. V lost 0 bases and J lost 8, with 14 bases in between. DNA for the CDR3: TGTGCCAGCAGCTTAGCGAGGGCAGGTCAGGATGAGCAGTTCTTC. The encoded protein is CASSLARAGQDEQFF. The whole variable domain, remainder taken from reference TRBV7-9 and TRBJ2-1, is DTGVSQNPRHKITKRGQNVTFRCDPISEHNRLYWYRQTLGQGPEFLTYFQNEAQLEKSRLLSDRFSAERPKGSFSTLEIQRTEQGDSAMYLCASSLARAGQDEQFFGPGTRLTVL.

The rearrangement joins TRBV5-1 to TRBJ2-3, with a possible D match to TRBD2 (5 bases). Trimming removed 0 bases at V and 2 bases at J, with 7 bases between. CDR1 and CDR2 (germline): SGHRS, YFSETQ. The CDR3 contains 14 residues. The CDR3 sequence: CASSLEGDTDTQYF. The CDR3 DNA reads TGCGCCAGCAGCTTGGAGGGAGACACAGATACGCAGTATTTT.

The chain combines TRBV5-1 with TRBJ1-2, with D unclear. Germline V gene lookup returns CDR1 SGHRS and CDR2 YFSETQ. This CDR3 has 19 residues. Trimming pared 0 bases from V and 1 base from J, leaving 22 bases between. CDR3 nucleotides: TGCGCCAGCAGCTTGGGGTCCTCCCTGTCCAGAATCCTTAACTATGGCTACACCTTC. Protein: CASSLGSSLSRILNYGYTF. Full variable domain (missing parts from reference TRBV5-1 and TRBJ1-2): KAGVTQTPRYLIKTRGQQVTLSCSPISGHRSVSWYQQTPGQGLQFLFEYFSETQRNKGNFPGRFSGRQFSNSRSEMNVSTLELGDSALYLCASSLGSSLSRILNYGYTFGSGTRLTVV.

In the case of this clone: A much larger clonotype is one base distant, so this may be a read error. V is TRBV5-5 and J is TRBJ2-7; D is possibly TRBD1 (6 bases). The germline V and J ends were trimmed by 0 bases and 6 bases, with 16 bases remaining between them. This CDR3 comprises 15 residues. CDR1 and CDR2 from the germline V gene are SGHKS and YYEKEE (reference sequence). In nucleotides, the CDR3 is TGTGCCAGCAGCTTGGAAGGGGCAGGGGTCCTCGAGCAGTACTTC. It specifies CASSLEGAGVLEQYF.